This TCR beta chain was identified in a study of OX40 agonist ivuxolimab in advanced cancers. As for the study more broadly: Ivuxolimab, which targeted the costimulatory receptor OX40 (CD134), was an agonistic, fully human IgG2 monoclonal antibody. Intravenous ivuxolimab was administered to patients every 2 weeks at six dose levels: 0.01, 0.1, 0.3, 1.5, 3 and 10 mg/kg. Of the approximately 54 patients in dose escalation, about 20 had hepatocellular carcinoma, about 15 had melanoma, 9 had renal cell carcinoma and 9 had head and neck cancer. In the dose-escalation cohort, 82.7% of patients were male, and the mean age was roughly 60 years with a range of roughly 23 to 79. Prior anti-PD-1, anti-PD-L1 or anti-CTLA-4 therapy was permitted, and approximately 41% of dose-escalation patients had received checkpoint inhibitors. Partial responses occurred in three dose-escalation patients, of whom one had hepatocellular carcinoma and two had cutaneous melanoma. The point of sequencing TCRbeta in the periphery was to test whether ivuxolimab changed TCR sequence diversity and drove clonal T-cell expansion. The paper covers the monotherapy dose-escalation part of the phase I ivuxolimab trial, which included N of about 51 patients. On the study overall, not on this receptor specifically: After ivuxolimab, more expanded clones were found on average in CD8+ T cells than in CD4+ T cells. In partial responders in the 0.1-3.0 mg/kg groups, normalized peripheral clonal expansion was found to be among the lowest, especially among CD8+ T cells. Low levels of normalized T-cell clonal expansion were also shown by some nonresponding patients. The antigen specificity of the peripheral T cells that underwent clonal expansion was not determined. At doses from 0.1 to 3.0 mg/kg, clonal expansion was seen in both CD4+ and CD8+ blood T cells between baseline and week 6.

The trial excluded patients who had a history of autoimmune disease or were on systemic immunosuppression. In every dose cohort, peripheral blood was drawn for TCR sequencing at baseline, cycle 4 day 1, and cycle 7 day 1. Samples came from an open-label, multicenter, first-in-human phase I dose-escalation trial of ivuxolimab. The trial enrolled adults with locally advanced or metastatic head and neck squamous cell, hepatocellular, melanoma or renal cell carcinoma. CD4+ and CD8+ T cells were sorted separately from peripheral blood before TCR sequencing. As for this clone: The antigen it binds to is not known. One base away there is no much larger clone; base qualities are not given.

The germline V gene yields MRHNA for CDR1 and SNTAGT for CDR2. The CDR3 runs 13 amino acids, cysteine and phenylalanine included. Only the CDR3 region is kept as DNA, spanning 39 bases read in frame from base 1. The V end loses 3 bases and the J end loses 11 bases, and a stretch of 16 bases separates them. To sequence the TCRbeta CDR3 region, genomic DNA was isolated from the sorted cells. The immunoSEQ Assay was used to sequence the TCRbeta CDR3 regions. The table comes from immuneACCESS by way of TCRdb, which keeps in-frame sequences with V and J called. Part of the clones is missing from these tables; in studies checked, under half for an unresolved V gene and the rest for unknown reasons. The sample table shows 70,000 to 75,000 clones, and 88% are seen once. In total, the top ten clones hold 2.5% to 3% of the sample.

This TCR was sampled from an adult with an advanced solid tumor such as melanoma, head and neck, liver or kidney cancer. The sequence links TRBV6-4 to TRBJ2-5; tentative D gene TRBD2, with 6 bases matching. Sequences were derived from CD4+ or CD8+ T cells sorted from blood, sampled in a trial of the OX40 agonist ivuxolimab. The CDR3 protein sequence reads: CASSEAGGAVQYF. The sequence in DNA is TGTGCCAGCAGTGAGGCCGGAGGGGCGGTACAGTACTTC.